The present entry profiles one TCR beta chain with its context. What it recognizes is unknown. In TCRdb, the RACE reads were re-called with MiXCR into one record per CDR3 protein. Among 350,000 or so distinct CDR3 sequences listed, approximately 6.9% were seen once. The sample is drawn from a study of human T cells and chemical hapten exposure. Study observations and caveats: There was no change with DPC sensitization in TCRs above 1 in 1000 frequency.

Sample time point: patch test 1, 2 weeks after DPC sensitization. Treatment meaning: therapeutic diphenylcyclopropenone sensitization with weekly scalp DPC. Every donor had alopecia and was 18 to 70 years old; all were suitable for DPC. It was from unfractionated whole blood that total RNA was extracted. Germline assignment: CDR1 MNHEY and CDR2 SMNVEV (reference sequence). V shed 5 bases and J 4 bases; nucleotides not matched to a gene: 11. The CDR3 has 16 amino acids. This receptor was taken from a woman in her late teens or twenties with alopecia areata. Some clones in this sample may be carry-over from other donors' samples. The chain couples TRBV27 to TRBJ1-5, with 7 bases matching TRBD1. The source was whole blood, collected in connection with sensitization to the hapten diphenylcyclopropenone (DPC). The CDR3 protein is CASSLYRDSANQPQHF. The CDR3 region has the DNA TGTGCCAGCAGTCTGTACAGGGACAGCGCTAATCAGCCCCAGCATTTT.